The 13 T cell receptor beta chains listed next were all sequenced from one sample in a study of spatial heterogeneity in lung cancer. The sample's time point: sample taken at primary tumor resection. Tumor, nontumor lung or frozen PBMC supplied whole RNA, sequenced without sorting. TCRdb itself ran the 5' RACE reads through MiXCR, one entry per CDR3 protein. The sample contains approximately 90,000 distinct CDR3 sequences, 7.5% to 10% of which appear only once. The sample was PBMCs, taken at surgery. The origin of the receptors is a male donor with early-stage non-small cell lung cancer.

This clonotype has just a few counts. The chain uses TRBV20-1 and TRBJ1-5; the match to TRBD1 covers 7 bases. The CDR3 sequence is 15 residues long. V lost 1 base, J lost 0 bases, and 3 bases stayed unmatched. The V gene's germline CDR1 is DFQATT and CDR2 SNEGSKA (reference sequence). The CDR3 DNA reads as TGCAGTGCTAGAGTAACAGGGGATAGCAATCAGCCCCAGCATTTT. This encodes CSARVTGDSNQPQHF.

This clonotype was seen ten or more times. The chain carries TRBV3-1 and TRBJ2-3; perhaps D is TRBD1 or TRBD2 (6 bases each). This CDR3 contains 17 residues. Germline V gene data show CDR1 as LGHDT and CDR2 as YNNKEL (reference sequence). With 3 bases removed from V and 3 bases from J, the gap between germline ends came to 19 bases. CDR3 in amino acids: CASSQGASAVRTDTQYF. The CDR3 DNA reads TGTGCCAGCAGCCAGGGGGCTAGCGCGGTCCGTACAGATACGCAGTATTTT.

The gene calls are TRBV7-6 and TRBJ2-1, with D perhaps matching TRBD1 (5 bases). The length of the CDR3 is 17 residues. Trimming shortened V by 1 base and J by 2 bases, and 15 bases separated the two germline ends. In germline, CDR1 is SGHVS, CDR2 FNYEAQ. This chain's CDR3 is CASSLVGDVRAYNEQFF. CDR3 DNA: TGTGCCAGCAGCTTAGTGGGTGATGTCAGGGCCTACAATGAGCAGTTCTTC.

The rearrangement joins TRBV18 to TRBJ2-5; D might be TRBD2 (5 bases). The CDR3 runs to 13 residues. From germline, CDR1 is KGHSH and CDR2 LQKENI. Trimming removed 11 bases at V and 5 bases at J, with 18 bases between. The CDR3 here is CAAARTFTETQYF. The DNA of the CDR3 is TGTGCCGCCGCAAGGACTTTCACGGAGACCCAGTACTTC.

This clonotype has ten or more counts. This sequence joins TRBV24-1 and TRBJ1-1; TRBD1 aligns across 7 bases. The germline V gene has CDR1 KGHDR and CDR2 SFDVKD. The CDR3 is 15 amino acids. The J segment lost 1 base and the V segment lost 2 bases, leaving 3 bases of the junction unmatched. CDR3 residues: CATSDSRTGNTEAFF. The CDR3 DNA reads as TGTGCCACCAGTGATTCCCGGACAGGGAACACTGAAGCTTTCTTT.

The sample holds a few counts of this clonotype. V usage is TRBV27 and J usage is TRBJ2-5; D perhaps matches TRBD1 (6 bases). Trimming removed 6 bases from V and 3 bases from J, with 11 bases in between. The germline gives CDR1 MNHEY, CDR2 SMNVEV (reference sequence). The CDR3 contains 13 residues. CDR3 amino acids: CASSQRTEETQYF. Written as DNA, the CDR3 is TGTGCCAGCAGCCAACGGACAGAAGAGACCCAGTACTTC.

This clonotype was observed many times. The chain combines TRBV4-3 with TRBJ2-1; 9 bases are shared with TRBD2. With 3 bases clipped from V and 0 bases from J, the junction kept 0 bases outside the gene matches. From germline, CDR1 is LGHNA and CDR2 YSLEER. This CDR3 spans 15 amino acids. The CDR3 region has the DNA TGCGCCAGCAGCCATAGCGGGAGCTCCTACAATGAGCAGTTCTTC. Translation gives CASSHSGSSYNEQFF.

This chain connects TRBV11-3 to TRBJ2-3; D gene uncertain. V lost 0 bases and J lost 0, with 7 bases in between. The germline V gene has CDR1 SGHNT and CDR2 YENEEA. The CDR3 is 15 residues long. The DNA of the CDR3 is TGTGCCAGCAGCTTAGATGGTCAGAGCACAGATACGCAGTATTTT. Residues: CASSLDGQSTDTQYF.

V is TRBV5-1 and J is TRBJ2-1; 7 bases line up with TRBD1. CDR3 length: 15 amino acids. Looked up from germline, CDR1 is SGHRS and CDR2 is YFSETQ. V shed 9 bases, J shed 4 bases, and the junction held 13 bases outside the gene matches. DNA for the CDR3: TGCGCCACCTCGACAGGGACGTTCCTTTACAATGAGCAGTTCTTC. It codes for CATSTGTFLYNEQFF.

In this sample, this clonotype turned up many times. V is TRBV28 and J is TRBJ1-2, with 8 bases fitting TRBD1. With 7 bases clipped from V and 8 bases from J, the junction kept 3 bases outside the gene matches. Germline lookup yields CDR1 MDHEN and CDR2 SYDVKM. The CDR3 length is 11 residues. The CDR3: CASNRDRGYTF. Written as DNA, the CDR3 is TGTGCCAGCAACAGGGACAGGGGCTACACCTTC.

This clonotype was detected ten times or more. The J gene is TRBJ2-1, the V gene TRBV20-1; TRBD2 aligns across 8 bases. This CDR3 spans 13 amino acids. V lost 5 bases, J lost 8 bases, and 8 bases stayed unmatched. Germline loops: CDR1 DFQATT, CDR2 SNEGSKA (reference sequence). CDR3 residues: CSALAGRAHEQFF. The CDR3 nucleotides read TGCAGTGCTTTAGCGGGAAGGGCGCATGAGCAGTTCTTC.

In nucleotides, the CDR3 is TGTGCCAGCAGTGACGGGACTAGCGGGAGTTTTTACAATGAGCAGTTCTTC. It translates to CASSDGTSGSFYNEQFF. The rearrangement links TRBV28 to TRBJ2-1; 14 bases fit TRBD2. Trimming took 5 bases from V and 4 from J; bases not matched to a gene: 7. CDR3 length: 17 amino acids. Germline assignment: CDR1 MDHEN and CDR2 SYDVKM. Drawing the rest from reference TRBV28 and TRBJ2-1, the complete variable domain is DVKVTQSSRYLVKRTGEKVFLECVQDMDHENMFWYRQDPGLGLRLIYFSYDVKMKEKGDIPEGYSVSREKKERFSLILESASTNQTSMYLCASSDGTSGSFYNEQFFGPGTRLTVL.

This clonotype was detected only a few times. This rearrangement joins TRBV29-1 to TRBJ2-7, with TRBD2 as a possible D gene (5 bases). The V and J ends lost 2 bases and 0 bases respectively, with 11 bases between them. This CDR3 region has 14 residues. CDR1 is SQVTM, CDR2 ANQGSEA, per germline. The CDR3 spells CSVETPGVSYEQYF. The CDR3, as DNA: TGCAGCGTTGAAACCCCCGGGGTCTCCTACGAGCAGTACTTC.